These 21 T cell receptor beta chains were all obtained from the same sample, sequenced in a study of cytomegalovirus exposure and HLA in healthy donors. The PCR ran on 60 Vbeta and 13 Jbeta primers. Sequencing used immunoSEQ multiplex PCR; TCRdb keeps in-frame clones, though not all of them. The sample holds more than 95,000 clones, approximately 75% seen once. The material sequenced was PBMCs. The receptors here all came from a middle-aged man in good health and CMV-seropositive.

The chain employs TRBV7-2 and TRBJ1-2; 10 positions agree with TRBD1. J gave up 1 base and V 0 bases, and 5 bases lay outside the gene matches. This CDR3 comprises 17 residues. Germline V gives CDR1 SGHTA, CDR2 FQGNSA. CDR3 in amino acids: CASSLAGQGFINYGYTF. CDR3 DNA: TGTGCCAGCAGCTTAGCGGGACAGGGGTTTATTAACTATGGCTACACCTTC.

The chain joins TRBV7-9 to TRBJ2-7; 7 bases agree with TRBD1. The junction had 6 bases not matched to a gene; V was cut back by 4 bases and J by 3 bases. This CDR3 is 14 amino acids long. Germline loops: CDR1 SEHNR, CDR2 FQNEAQ (reference sequence). This CDR3 is CASSSYRDSYEQYF. CDR3 bases: TGTGCCAGCAGCTCATACCGGGACAGCTACGAGCAGTACTTC.

This clone was detected once. The chain carries TRBV30 and TRBJ2-5; weak D call: TRBD2 (7 bases). CDR1 and CDR2 (germline): GTSNPN, SVGIG (reference sequence). The CDR3 has 14 amino acids. Trimming cost V 4 bases and J 2 bases, with 14 bases left between them. The CDR3 bases are TGTGCCTGGAAGAAGAGGGGGGGGCAAGAGACCCAGTACTTC. It yields the protein CAWKKRGGQETQYF. The complete variable domain, with remaining parts taken from reference TRBV30 and TRBJ2-5, reads SQTIHQWPATLVQPVGSPLSLECTVEGTSNPNLYWYRQAAGRGLQLLFYSVGIGQISSEVPQNLSASRPQDRQFILSSKKLLLSDSGFYLCAWKKRGGQETQYFGPGTRLLVL.

This clone was picked up one time. The chain links TRBV6-5 to TRBJ1-4; TRBD1 matches at 9 bases. This CDR3 has 15 amino acids. The germline CDR1 and CDR2 sequences are MNHEY and SVGAGI. The V segment lost 3 bases and the J segment 8 bases; nucleotides outside the gene matches: 7. CDR3 DNA: TGTGCCAGCAGTTATGCCCCTGGACAGGGGGAAAAACTGTTTTTT. Protein: CASSYAPGQGEKLFF.

With regard to this clone: A junction end diverges from the germline sequence, so it may reflect a read error. The chain is built from TRBV5-1 and TRBJ1-4; maybe TRBD1 (5 bases). The CDR3 loop spans 11 amino acids. Germline CDR1 SGHRS, CDR2 YFSETQ. The CDR3 DNA follows: TGCGCCAGCGTTTTTGGGGGGGACGGCTACTTT. The encoded protein is CASVFGGDGYF.

The J gene is TRBJ1-2, the V gene TRBV11-2; D gene ambiguous. Germline CDR1 SGHAT, CDR2 FQNNGV. This CDR3 comprises 12 residues. V dropped 4 bases and J dropped 7 bases, with 10 bases sitting between them. The CDR3 reads CASSSEGSGYTF. In nucleotides, the CDR3 is TGTGCCAGCAGCTCGGAGGGCTCTGGCTACACCTTC.

The chain links TRBV10-3 to TRBJ1-6; tentatively, D is TRBD1 (5 bases). V dropped 7 bases and J dropped 10 bases, with 20 bases sitting between them. From germline, CDR1 is ENHRY and CDR2 SYGVKD. The CDR3 runs to 15 residues. Here the CDR3 reads CAIKEQGLKGSPLHF. For the CDR3, the DNA is TGTGCCATCAAGGAGCAGGGACTTAAGGGATCACCCCTCCACTTT.

The chain couples TRBV6-1 to TRBJ1-5, with D perhaps TRBD1 (5 bases). Trimming took 5 bases from V and 0 from J, leaving 11 bases between them. From germline, CDR1 is MNHNS and CDR2 SASEGT. The CDR3 sequence is 15 residues long. Here the CDR3 reads CASSTLQVSNQPQHF. CDR3 in DNA: TGTGCCAGCAGTACATTACAGGTTAGCAATCAGCCCCAGCATTTT.

The rearrangement joins TRBV28 to TRBJ2-3, with D possibly matching TRBD1 (5 bases). This CDR3 contains 16 residues. V was shortened by 3 bases and J by 0 bases, with 13 bases between the two germline ends. Germline assignment: CDR1 MDHEN and CDR2 SYDVKM. The CDR3 region has the DNA TGTGCCAGCAGTTTCCAGGGTAGTGTCAGCACAGATACGCAGTATTTT. Amino acid sequence: CASSFQGSVSTDTQYF.

This chain uses TRBV9 with TRBJ2-7, with 9 positions matching TRBD1. The CDR3 length is 16 residues. V shed 0 bases, J shed 6 bases, and the junction held 10 bases outside the gene matches. The germline CDR1 and CDR2 sequences are SGDLS and YYNGEE. For the CDR3, the DNA is TGTGCCAGCAGCGTAGGTCTTTCTGGGACAGGGCGCGAGCAGTACTTC. Translation gives CASSVGLSGTGREQYF.

This clone has just one count. The chain couples TRBV6-1 to TRBJ1-2; D is undetermined. V was trimmed by 7 bases and J by 0 bases, leaving 15 bases between them. In germline, CDR1 is MNHNS, CDR2 SASEGT. The CDR3 has 15 residues. The DNA of the CDR3 is TGTGCCAGCACCCAACGGAGGGTAACTAACTATGGCTACACCTTC. Its protein is CASTQRRVTNYGYTF.

This clone showed up just a few times. J is TRBJ2-7 and V is TRBV6-1; 11 bases line up with TRBD2. The germline CDR1 and CDR2 sequences are MNHNS and SASEGT. Trimming at V came to 4 bases and at J to 9 bases, leaving 11 bases not matched to a gene. CDR3 length equals 15 residues. CDR3 sequence reads: CASSVPGLAVAVQYF. CDR3 coding DNA: TGTGCCAGCAGTGTACCGGGACTAGCGGTGGCGGTGCAGTACTTC.

The CDR3: CASSLSSGGGWTEAFF. In DNA form, the CDR3 reads TGTGCCAGCAGTTTATCCTCGGGTGGAGGGTGGACTGAAGCTTTCTTT. The genes are TRBV27 and TRBJ1-1; D call uncertain. Trimming pared 0 bases from V and 5 bases from J, leaving 16 bases between. The V gene's germline CDR1 is MNHEY and CDR2 SMNVEV (reference sequence). The CDR3 length is 16 residues.

The rearrangement uses TRBV7-8 and TRBJ1-4; no reliable D call. Germline V gene sequence: CDR1 SGHVS, CDR2 FQNEAQ. The length of the CDR3 is 18 residues. Trimming removed 4 bases from V and 0 bases from J, with 18 bases in between. In DNA form, the CDR3 reads TGTGCCAGCAGCTCCCGCGCACGAGAGATTGCAACTAATGAAAAACTGTTTTTT. It yields the protein CASSSRAREIATNEKLFF.

The chain combines TRBV9 with TRBJ2-1; TRBD1 is a possible D gene (5 bases). Germline CDR1 and CDR2: SGDLS and YYNGEE. The germline V and J ends were trimmed by 3 bases and 6 bases, with 16 bases remaining between them. The CDR3 is 15 amino acids. CDR3 amino acids: CASSATERPRNEQFF. As DNA, the CDR3 is TGTGCCAGCAGCGCGACAGAAAGGCCTCGCAATGAGCAGTTCTTC.

The chain links TRBV18 to TRBJ1-5; 8 positions agree with TRBD1. The V and J ends lost 2 bases and 4 bases, in that order; junction bases with no gene match: 1. The V gene's germline CDR1 is KGHSH and CDR2 LQKENI. The CDR3 consists of 14 residues. CDR3 sequence (DNA): TGTGCCAGCTCACCAGACAGGGGTAATCAGCCCCAGCATTTT. Encoded protein: CASSPDRGNQPQHF.

There are a few counts of this clone. This rearrangement joins TRBV4-1 to TRBJ1-3, with D possibly matching TRBD1 (6 bases). The CDR3 covers 17 residues. The germline CDR1 and CDR2 sequences are MGHRA and YSYEKL. Between the trimmed V and J ends, which lost 2 bases and 0 bases, there was a span of 14 bases. The CDR3 region is CASSQSRDRRSGNTIYF. DNA for the CDR3: TGCGCCAGCAGCCAATCGCGTGACAGGCGCTCTGGAAACACCATATATTTT.

The genes are TRBV21-1 and TRBJ2-7; the table's TRBD2 call for D was not verified on the DNA. TRBV21-1 is a pseudogene. The CDR3 is made up of 15 amino acids. This CDR3 reads CASSRAWRPSYEQYF. The CDR3 DNA follows: TGTGCCAGCAGCAGAGCCTGGAGACCGTCCTACGAGCAGTACTTC.

The chain carries TRBV5-3 and TRBJ2-7, with 15 bases fitting TRBD2. TRBV5-3 is sorted into the ORF group, with uncertain function. This CDR3 region has 19 residues. After removal of 4 bases from V and 3 bases from J, the junction contained 14 bases not matched to a gene. CDR3 DNA sequence: TGTGCCAGAAGCCTGAAAATGCGGACTAGCGGGAGGGCCGACTACGAGCAGTACTTC. Encoded protein: CARSLKMRTSGRADYEQYF.

This clone was seen a single time. The chain couples TRBV6-1 to TRBJ2-5; possibly TRBD2 for D (5 bases). Per the germline V gene, CDR1 is MNHNS and CDR2 is SASEGT. The CDR3 spans 13 residues. Trimming removed 4 bases at V and 9 bases at J, with 15 bases between. The chain's CDR3 is CASSVGLGEAQYF. In nucleotides, the CDR3 is TGTGCCAGCAGTGTAGGACTGGGCGAGGCCCAGTACTTC.

The chain joins TRBV4-2 to TRBJ1-2, with 7 bases lining up with TRBD1. V gave up 2 bases and J gave up 5 bases; unmatched junction bases: 2. The germline gives CDR1 LGHNA, CDR2 YNFKEQ. This CDR3 comprises 13 residues. CDR3 sequence: CASSQLQGYGYTF. For the CDR3, the DNA is TGTGCCAGCAGCCAATTACAGGGGTATGGCTACACCTTC.